The next 6 T cell receptor beta chains were all read from a single sample in a study of blood T cell repertoires in COVID-19. Produced via immunoSEQ multiplex PCR; TCRdb's table is partial and in-frame only. Among about 260,000 clones listed, approximately 86% were seen once. The sequenced sample consisted of peripheral blood. Receptors were obtained from a man younger than 45 with active or convalescent COVID-19.

The chain links TRBV27 to TRBJ1-2; 9 bases fit TRBD1. The V gene's germline CDR1 is MNHEY and CDR2 SMNVEV (reference sequence). The J segment lost 4 bases and the V segment lost 0 bases, leaving 0 bases of the junction unmatched. The CDR3 covers 14 residues. CDR3 amino acids: CASSLSGQGYGYTF. The CDR3 nucleotides are TGTGCCAGCAGTTTATCGGGACAGGGCTATGGCTACACCTTC.

The chain employs TRBV10-1 and TRBJ2-1, with TRBD2 as a possible D gene (6 bases). The CDR3 consists of 15 residues. CDR1 and CDR2 from the germline V gene are WNHNN and SYGVQD (reference sequence). The V end was cut by 0 bases, the J end by 6 bases, with 12 bases between. The CDR3 DNA follows: TGCGCCAGCAGTGAGTCCCGGGGGAGGTTCAATGAGCAGTTCTTC. As protein: CASSESRGRFNEQFF.

The chain combines TRBV27 with TRBJ2-1; possibly TRBD2 for D (5 bases). V lost 3 bases and J lost 8, with 17 bases in between. Germline V lookup: CDR1 MNHEY, CDR2 SMNVEV (reference sequence). The CDR3 covers 15 residues. The CDR3 nucleotides are TGTGCCAGCAGTTTTAGTCCAGGAGGCTTCGATGAGCAGTTCTTC. This codes for CASSFSPGGFDEQFF.

The chain is built from TRBV15 and TRBJ2-7, with 9 bases matching TRBD1. The CDR3 runs 15 residues. The junction had 5 bases not matched to a gene; V was cut back by 3 bases and J by 2 bases. Germline loops: CDR1 LNHNV, CDR2 YYDKDF (reference sequence). CDR3 protein: CATSRPGTGTYEQYF. The DNA of the CDR3 is TGTGCCACCAGCAGGCCGGGGACAGGGACCTACGAGCAGTACTTC.

The chain carries TRBV5-5 and TRBJ1-1; 9 positions match TRBD1. Germline CDR1 is SGHKS and CDR2 is YYEKEE (reference sequence). V trimming: 1 base; J trimming: 0 bases; junction bases outside the gene matches: 13. The CDR3 is made up of 19 amino acids. The CDR3 DNA follows: TGTGCCAGCAGCTTGATACGGACAGGGGCCCTACTAATGAACACTGAAGCTTTCTTT. Residues: CASSLIRTGALLMNTEAFF.

V and J are TRBV6-6 and TRBJ2-3, with D possibly TRBD1 on 5 matching bases. CDR3 length equals 12 residues. V shed 7 bases and J shed 4 bases, with 9 bases lying between them. CDR1 and CDR2 (germline): MNHNY, SVGAGI (reference sequence). Here the CDR3 DNA reads TGTGCCAGCACTGGACACTCAGATACGCAGTATTTT. Its translation is CASTGHSDTQYF.